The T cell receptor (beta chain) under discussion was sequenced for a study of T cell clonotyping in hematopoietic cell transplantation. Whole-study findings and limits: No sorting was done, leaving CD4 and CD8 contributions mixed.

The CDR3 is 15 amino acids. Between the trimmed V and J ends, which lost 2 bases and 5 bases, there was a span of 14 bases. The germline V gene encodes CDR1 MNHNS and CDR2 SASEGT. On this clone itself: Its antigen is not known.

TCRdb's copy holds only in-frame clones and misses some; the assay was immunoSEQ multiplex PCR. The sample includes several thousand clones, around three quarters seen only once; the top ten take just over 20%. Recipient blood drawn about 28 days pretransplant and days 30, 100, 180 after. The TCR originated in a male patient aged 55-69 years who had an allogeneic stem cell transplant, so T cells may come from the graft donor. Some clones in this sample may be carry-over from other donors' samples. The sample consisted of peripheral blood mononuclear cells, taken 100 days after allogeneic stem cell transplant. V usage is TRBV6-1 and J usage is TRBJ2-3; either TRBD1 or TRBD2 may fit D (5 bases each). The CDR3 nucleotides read TGTGCCAGCAGTGAAATGGGGCTAGCAGTAGATACGCAGTATTTT. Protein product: CASSEMGLAVDTQYF.